Listed below are T cell receptor beta chains from one sample, sequenced in a study of T cell changes during pregnancy in multiple sclerosis. Sequencing used immunoSEQ multiplex PCR; TCRdb keeps in-frame clones, though not all of them. The sample lists about 39,000 clones; more than 85% were seen once. The source was CD4+ T cells from peripheral blood mononuclear cells, collected after pregnancy. The receptor set was obtained from a female donor in good health, enrolled as a control in a pregnancy study. Each CDR3 is given with its conserved first and last residue.

TRBV5-1 | CASSLERGISGYTF
TRBV2 | CASTPDEAREQFF
TRBV9 | CASSVDGSGSSYEQYF
TRBV28 | CATVLAGHTDTQYF
TRBV4-1 | CASSRGLAGGIFDEQFF
TRBV28 | CASQPRSLGNTIYF
TRBV6-1 | CASTSGGATDTQYF
TRBV4-2 | CASSQDTTGLEKLFF
TRBV5-1 | CASRKFGGSGPGELFF
TRBV10-3 | CAINSGMSYEQYF
TRBV5-1 | CASSFLAGAENEQFF
TRBV5-1 | CASSLAGGQETQYF
TRBV7-2 | CASSPARETQYF
TRBV7-9 | CASSPGSGVNTGELFF
TRBV7-3 | CASSLNRDTEAFF
TRBV20-1 | CSATSQETQYF
TRBV28 | CASSLGILNTEAFF
TRBV18 | CASSPLPVADTQYF
TRBV28 | CASTVTGTYEQYF
TRBV28 | CASSPQGSGYTF
TRBV18 | CASSPDGQKPMGTQYF
TRBV6-1 | CASSEVGRGSQPQHF
TRBV9 | CASSGRQVGTPGANVLTF
TRBV19 | CASSTTGNQPQHF
TRBV7-2 | CASSVEQGRDEQFF
TRBV2 | CASSVQGARGKLFF
TRBV6-6 | CASRPGTGMNTEAFF
TRBV28 | CASSFGGDGYTF
TRBV11-2 | CASSQDREKNIQYF
TRBV30 | CAWGGGNTDTQYF
TRBV29-1 | CSVALGDYGYTF
TRBV14 | CASSQLRTFTGELFF
TRBV29-1 | CSVVQGSQQFF
TRBV19 | CASKSRGATGELFF
TRBV6-1 | CASPARVSYEQYF
TRBV7-2 | CASSLARGRVLEQYF
TRBV2 | CASSERTSGSYNEQFF
TRBV6-4 | CASSGHKTGSYEQYF
TRBV7-2 | CASSLDGGRLYEQYF
TRBV5-4 | CASSYWGGSYNSPLHF
TRBV27 | CASSRLRVQGDGYTF
TRBV20-1 | CSASAPGGYTF
TRBV23-1 | CASSQRVWGGAGYTF
TRBV19 | CASSIGQGWNTQYF
TRBV5-5 | CASSYAQGAYTEAFF
TRBV6-5 | CASSSPGAGVSYEQYF
TRBV7-3 | CASSQDPSEWIDTQYF
TRBV4-1 | CASSQIRLAGGRETQYF
TRBV5-3 | CARSLDRGGLPNYGYTF
TRBV10-2 | CASSGGGKSRAGELFF
TRBV21-1 | CASSKWEVVAFF
TRBV29-1 | CSVRSTGNRNQPQHF
TRBV7-9 | CASSLAVPLEVYGYTF
TRBV5-4 | CASSFGGASTDTQYF
TRBV2 | CASRTRTSAPSYEQYF